One and the same sample provided the 27 T cell receptor beta chains below, sequenced in a study of T-cell reconstitution after alpha-beta-depleted transplantation in children. For TCRbeta, the library was prepared with unique molecular identifiers. TCRdb recomputed calls from the PCR reads with MiXCR, one row per CDR3 protein. Altogether 700,000 to 950,000 distinct CDR3 sequences are present, roughly 15% being singletons, with the ten largest covering approximately 5%. This specimen consisted of PBMCs, mostly from graft donor cells, obtained 360 days after TCRalphabeta/CD19-depleted stem cell transplant. The receptors originated from a male patient younger than 18 who had a stem cell transplant for acute lymphoblastic leukemia, so the T cells may come from the graft donor.

This sequence joins TRBV20-1 and TRBJ1-3, with no clear D. CDR3 size: 12 residues. Germline-derived CDR1 and CDR2 are DFQATT and SNEGSKA (reference sequence). The V end lost 3 bases, the J end lost 0 bases, and 3 bases lay between the germline ends. CDR3 DNA: TGCAGTGCTAGGGCCTCTGGAAACACCATATATTTT. Its protein is CSARASGNTIYF.

This clonotype was counted at least ten times. The genes are TRBV7-9 and TRBJ2-7, with 8 bases identical to TRBD2. The CDR3 is made up of 14 amino acids. Germline assignment: CDR1 SEHNR and CDR2 FQNEAQ (reference sequence). V was pared by 4 bases and J by 0 bases, with 2 bases of the junction left unmatched. The DNA for the CDR3 is TGTGCCAGCAGCTCACTAGCGGTCTCCTACGAGCAGTACTTC. Amino acids: CASSSLAVSYEQYF.

This clonotype has at least ten counts. The chain is built from TRBV12-3 or TRBV12-4 and TRBJ2-2; 8 bases line up with TRBD1. V was clipped by 1 base and J by 3 bases; unmatched bases: 1. The CDR3 is 15 amino acids. Written as DNA, the CDR3 is TGTGCCAGCAGTTTAGGACAGGGGTACACCGGGGAGCTGTTTTTT. This codes for CASSLGQGYTGELFF.

The chain recombines TRBV20-1 with TRBJ1-1; D perhaps matches TRBD1 (5 bases). CDR3 size: 15 residues. Germline CDR1 is DFQATT and CDR2 is SNEGSKA (reference sequence). With 6 bases removed from V and 5 bases from J, the gap between germline ends came to 22 bases. The CDR3 sequence: CSAPRAGRVETEAFF. Written as DNA, the CDR3 is TGCAGTGCCCCCAGGGCGGGGAGGGTAGAGACTGAAGCTTTCTTT.

There are many counts of this clonotype. This rearrangement joins TRBV7-3 to TRBJ2-1; D is perhaps TRBD2 (5 bases). Trimming cost V 5 bases and J 16 bases, with 15 bases left between them. The germline V gene encodes CDR1 SGHTA and CDR2 FQGTGA. This CDR3 spans 11 amino acids. This CDR3 reads CASSPLGSNFF. CDR3 nucleotide sequence: TGTGCCAGCAGCCCGCTAGGGAGTAACTTCTTC. Drawing the rest from reference TRBV7-3 and TRBJ2-1, the complete variable domain is GAGVSQTPSNKVTEKGKYVELRCDPISGHTALYWYRQSLGQGPEFLIYFQGTGAADDSGLPNDRFFAVRPEGSVSTLKIQRTERGDSAVYLCASSPLGSNFFGPGTRLTVL.

This clonotype was counted a few times. The rearrangement joins TRBV6-5 to TRBJ1-1; tentative D call: TRBD1 (5 bases). Germline loops: CDR1 MNHEY, CDR2 SVGAGI. V gave up 2 bases and J gave up 4 bases, with 11 bases separating them. The CDR3 loop spans 14 amino acids. The chain's CDR3 is CASSYGGVSTEAFF. The CDR3 region has the DNA TGTGCCAGCAGTTACGGGGGGGTGAGCACTGAAGCTTTCTTT.

This chain joins TRBV5-1 and TRBJ2-5, with D hard to call. CDR1 and CDR2 (germline): SGHRS, YFSETQ. Trimming shortened V by 5 bases and J by 1 base, and 9 bases separated the two germline ends. The CDR3 has 13 amino acids. The CDR3 nucleotides read TGCGCCAGCAGGACAACAGCCCAAGAGACCCAGTACTTC. Translated: CASRTTAQETQYF.

V gene TRBV12-3 or TRBV12-4 combines with J gene TRBJ1-2, with 9 bases that match TRBD1. Trimming removed 2 bases from V and 4 bases from J; junction bases left unmatched: 8. This CDR3 is built from 16 residues. CDR3 DNA sequence: TGTGCCAGCAGTTTAACACAGGGGGCGAGGGTCTATGGCTACACCTTC. It yields the protein CASSLTQGARVYGYTF.

The sample holds many counts of this clonotype. V is TRBV27 and J is TRBJ2-7; D is uncertain. This CDR3 spans 13 amino acids. The germline V gene has CDR1 MNHEY and CDR2 SMNVEV (reference sequence). Trimming left V 5 bases short and J 4 bases short, with 12 bases between. The CDR3 sequence: CASSRAQGYEQYF. In DNA, the CDR3 is TGTGCCAGCAGTAGAGCCCAAGGGTACGAGCAGTACTTC.

This chain uses TRBV4-2 with TRBJ2-2, with TRBD2 matching 16 bases. The CDR3 covers 19 residues. Germline CDR1 reads LGHNA; CDR2 reads YNFKEQ. The trim removed 4 bases at V and 6 bases at J, leaving 11 bases unmatched. The CDR3 region is CASSPHGTSGRAGPGELFF. The CDR3 DNA reads TGTGCCAGCAGCCCACATGGGACTAGCGGGAGGGCCGGGCCCGGGGAGCTGTTTTTT.

This clonotype was seen more than once but under ten times. The chain has TRBV5-1 and TRBJ2-1; D is unclear. Trimming removed 3 bases at V and 1 base at J, with 11 bases between. Germline assignment: CDR1 SGHRS and CDR2 YFSETQ. The CDR3 has 15 amino acids. CDR3 bases: TGCGCCAGCAGCTCGATCGAGCCATCCTACAATGAGCAGTTCTTC. Translating it yields CASSSIEPSYNEQFF.

J is TRBJ2-3 and V is TRBV7-3; TRBD2 might be the D (5 bases). V lost 4 bases, J lost 6 bases, and 11 bases lay in between. The CDR3 has 13 residues. The V gene's germline CDR1 is SGHTA and CDR2 FQGTGA. The CDR3 here is CASSSFTGDTQYF. DNA of the CDR3: TGTGCCAGCAGCTCCTTCACGGGGGATACGCAGTATTTT.

The chain couples TRBV12-3 or TRBV12-4 to TRBJ2-1, with 8 nucleotides matching TRBD2. J was trimmed by 4 bases and V by 5 bases; bases with no gene match: 10. CDR3 size: 16 residues. The CDR3 spells CASSPSGVAGYNEQFF. DNA for the CDR3: TGTGCCAGCAGTCCCTCCGGAGTAGCGGGGTACAATGAGCAGTTCTTC.

This chain joins TRBV7-9 and TRBJ2-2, with 9 bases aligning to TRBD2. Per germline, CDR1 SEHNR and CDR2 FQNEAQ (reference sequence). Trimming removed 8 bases from V and 1 base from J; junction bases left unmatched: 5. This CDR3 is 15 amino acids long. This CDR3 reads CASFGAGGNTGELFF. The DNA for the CDR3 is TGTGCCAGCTTCGGAGCGGGAGGGAACACCGGGGAGCTGTTTTTT. The full variable domain, rest sourced from reference TRBV7-9 and TRBJ2-2, is DTGVSQNPRHKITKRGQNVTFRCDPISEHNRLYWYRQTLGQGPEFLTYFQNEAQLEKSRLLSDRFSAERPKGSFSTLEIQRTEQGDSAMYLCASFGAGGNTGELFFGEGSRLTVL.

Ten or more counts support this clonotype. V is TRBV5-6 and J is TRBJ2-1, with no clear D. The V and J ends lost 4 bases and 7 bases respectively, with 9 bases between them. Germline V gene sequence: CDR1 SGHDT, CDR2 YYEEEE. The CDR3 loop spans 12 amino acids. The CDR3 loop is CASSPRRNEQFF. The CDR3 DNA is TGTGCCAGCAGCCCTCGCAGGAATGAGCAGTTCTTC.

V gene TRBV7-8 combines with J gene TRBJ2-3; D might be TRBD2 (5 bases). Germline-derived CDR1 and CDR2 are SGHVS and FQNEAQ. There are 15 residues in the CDR3. V lost 0 bases to trimming and J lost 4 bases, with 11 bases between them. As DNA, the CDR3 is TGTGCCAGCAGCTTAGCCGGGGTGAGCGCAGATACGCAGTATTTT. Amino acid sequence: CASSLAGVSADTQYF.

This clonotype was seen more than once but under ten times. The V and J genes are TRBV4-1 and TRBJ2-6; 12 bases are shared with TRBD2. The CDR3 has 21 residues. With 3 bases clipped from V and 3 bases from J, the junction kept 15 bases outside the gene matches. The germline gives CDR1 MGHRA, CDR2 YSYEKL. DNA for the CDR3: TGCGCCAGCAGCCAGGATGCCGGGGGTAGACTAGCGGGAGTTGGGGCCAACGTCCTGACTTTC. It translates to CASSQDAGGRLAGVGANVLTF.

This clonotype was observed a handful of times. The V and J genes are TRBV20-1 and TRBJ2-7; D uncertain. This CDR3 comprises 15 residues. CDR1 is DFQATT, CDR2 SNEGSKA, per germline (reference sequence). Trimming shortened V by 0 bases and J by 1 base, and 13 bases separated the two germline ends. CDR3 sequence: CSARDLAALSYEQYF. The CDR3 nucleotides read TGCAGTGCTAGAGATTTGGCAGCCCTATCCTACGAGCAGTACTTC.

The V gene is TRBV29-1, the J gene TRBJ1-1; unclear D gene. V dropped 2 bases and J dropped 1 base, with 32 bases sitting between them. The CDR3 runs to 21 residues. Germline V gene sequence: CDR1 SQVTM, CDR2 ANQGSEA. CDR3 sequence: CSVEIPLRVGNVISWNTEAFF. CDR3 coding DNA: TGCAGCGTTGAAATCCCTCTCCGAGTAGGGAACGTAATCAGCTGGAACACTGAAGCTTTCTTT.

This clonotype showed up many times. The genes are TRBV14 and TRBJ2-7; no definite D call. The CDR3 extends over 12 amino acids. Germline V gene sequence: CDR1 SGHDN, CDR2 FVKESK. V gave up 0 bases and J gave up 3 bases, with 3 bases separating them. The CDR3 sequence is CASSQDNYEQYF. The CDR3 region has the DNA TGTGCCAGCAGCCAAGACAACTACGAGCAGTACTTC.

This chain uses TRBV23-1 with TRBJ2-3; 13 positions agree with TRBD2. TRBV23-1 is an ORF, and what it does is uncertain. The CDR3 has 20 amino acids. The ends lost 2 bases at V and 4 bases at J; junction bases unmatched: 15. In DNA, the CDR3 is TGCGCCAGCAGTCAAGGGGGGTGGACTAGCGGGAGATGGTCCCCAGATACGCAGTATTTT. This encodes CASSQGGWTSGRWSPDTQYF.

This clonotype was found a few times. The chain recombines TRBV5-1 with TRBJ2-6; D may be TRBD1 (5 bases). The germline V and J ends were trimmed by 0 bases and 4 bases, with 14 bases remaining between them. In germline, CDR1 is SGHRS, CDR2 YFSETQ. This CDR3 is 17 amino acids long. The CDR3 DNA is TGCGCCAGCAGCTTGGAAGGGGTTGGGGTCGGGGCCAACGTCCTGACTTTC. Translation: CASSLEGVGVGANVLTF.

This clonotype came up many times. V gene TRBV5-1 combines with J gene TRBJ2-2; 7 bases line up with TRBD2. The CDR3 is 16 amino acids. Germline CDR1 reads SGHRS; CDR2 reads YFSETQ. J gave up 1 base and V 0 bases, and 3 bases lay outside the gene matches. The CDR3 DNA is TGCGCCAGCAGCTTGGGTCCTAGCGGGAACACCGGGGAGCTGTTTTTT. It translates to CASSLGPSGNTGELFF.

V usage is TRBV12-3 or TRBV12-4 and J usage is TRBJ2-5; 11 nucleotides agree with TRBD2. The CDR3 consists of 21 residues. The junction had 18 bases not matched to a gene; V was cut back by 2 bases and J by 1 base. The DNA of the CDR3 is TGTGCCAGCAGTTTATACAGGGGTCGGACTAGCGGGCTCCGGTCCCAAGAGACCCAGTACTTC. Translation gives CASSLYRGRTSGLRSQETQYF.

This clonotype was seen at least ten times. This chain connects TRBV29-1 to TRBJ1-1, with 7 nucleotides matching TRBD1. The CDR3 is 13 residues long. Trimming cost V 2 bases and J 5 bases; bases outside gene matches: 5. Germline-derived CDR1 and CDR2 are SQVTM and ANQGSEA. The CDR3 DNA reads as TGCAGCGTTGAAAAAACAGGGGATACTGAAGCTTTCTTT. It translates to CSVEKTGDTEAFF. Looking up the rest from reference TRBV29-1 and TRBJ1-1 gives the full variable domain: SAVISQKPSRDICQRGTSLTIQCQVDSQVTMMFWYRQQPGQSLTLIATANQGSEATYESGFVIDKFPISRPNLTFSTLTVSNMSPEDSSIYLCSVEKTGDTEAFFGQGTRLTVV.

The table lists this clonotype with a few counts. This chain joins TRBV20-1 and TRBJ2-5, with TRBD2 identical over 7 bases. Per germline, CDR1 DFQATT and CDR2 SNEGSKA (reference sequence). J lost 7 bases, V lost 5 bases, and 7 bases had no gene match. The CDR3 runs to 12 residues. The CDR3 nucleotides read TGCAGTGCTGCGGGAGACAAGTGGACCCAGTACTTC. Protein sequence: CSAAGDKWTQYF.

The gene calls are TRBV15 and TRBJ1-4; TRBD1 is a possible D gene (5 bases). Germline values: CDR1 LNHNV, CDR2 YYDKDF (reference sequence). This CDR3 has 14 residues. The V and J ends lost 5 bases and 2 bases respectively, with 9 bases between them. In nucleotides, the CDR3 is TGTGCCACCAGCGGCCGGGGGACTAATGAAAAACTGTTTTTT. Its translation is CATSGRGTNEKLFF. The whole variable domain, filled in from reference TRBV15 and TRBJ1-4, reads DAMVIQNPRYQVTQFGKPVTLSCSQTLNHNVMYWYQQKSSQAPKLLFHYYDKDFNNEADTPDNFQSRRPNTSFCFLDIRSPGLGDTAMYLCATSGRGTNEKLFFGSGTQLSVL.